These 10 T cell receptor beta chains originate from one sample sequenced in a study of Ad26.COV2.S vaccination and SARS-CoV-2 variants (dated by TCRdb to 2020 to 2023). Library construction relied on the immunoSEQ multiplex PCR assay. The table comes from immuneACCESS by way of TCRdb, which keeps in-frame sequences with V and J called. Part of the clones is missing from these tables; in studies checked, under half for an unresolved V gene and the rest for unknown reasons. The sample profile shows hundreds of thousands of clones; about 88% of them were found once. The ten largest clones take up approximately 5.9% of the sample. Taken with the paper, the label for treatment or condition translates to: around 19 received Ad26.COV2.S at low or high dose, single or two shots; roughly five received placebo; per-sample allocation not given. Repertoires of vaccine and placebo recipients were sequenced from samples collected on day 63 after the first injection.

Material: peripheral blood, obtained in a trial of Ad26.COV2.S vaccine versus placebo. Receptors originate from a person between 18 and 65 years old who received the Ad26.COV2.S COVID-19 vaccine or a placebo.

The chain combines TRBV6-2 or TRBV6-3 with TRBJ2-7, with 7 bases identical to TRBD2. CDR1 and CDR2 (germline): MNHEY, SVGEGT. This CDR3 is built from 17 residues. V trimming: 0 bases; J trimming: 2 bases; junction bases outside the gene matches: 10. CDR3 amino acids: CASSYSDLGLEAYEQYF. CDR3 nucleotides: TGTGCCAGCAGTTACTCTGATTTAGGACTAGAAGCCTACGAGCAGTACTTC.

V and J are TRBV9 and TRBJ2-7; TRBD2 agrees at 8 bases. Germline trimming cut 3 bases from V and 2 bases from J; bases unmatched to any gene: 7. The germline V gene has CDR1 SGDLS and CDR2 YYNGEE. The CDR3 contains 15 residues. The CDR3 DNA reads as TGTGCCAGCAGCGGAACCAGCGGGAGAGCCTACGAGCAGTACTTC. Protein sequence: CASSGTSGRAYEQYF.

Comment on this clone: Different DNA sequences within this sample yield the same CDR3. The V call is TRBV4-3, the J call TRBJ1-2; D not certain. CDR3 length: 14 amino acids. The ends were cut back, 0 bases at V and 2 bases at J, with 7 bases in the middle. Germline V gene lookup returns CDR1 LGHNA and CDR2 YSLEER. CDR3 sequence (DNA): TGCGCCAGCAGCCAAGATCGGGGAAACTATGGCTACACCTTC. Its protein product is CASSQDRGNYGYTF.

The V gene is TRBV4-3, the J gene TRBJ2-5; TRBD2 matches 10 bases. Per germline, CDR1 LGHNA and CDR2 YSLEER. This CDR3 is built from 16 residues. The trim removed 1 base at V and 5 bases at J, leaving 7 bases unmatched. CDR3 DNA: TGCGCCAGCAGCCAAGGGCTAGCGGGGGCTGGCGAGACCCAGTACTTC. Amino acid sequence: CASSQGLAGAGETQYF.

The CDR3, as DNA: TGCGCCAGCAGCCTCCAGACAGGGACGCTTCAGCCCCAGCATTTT. Its protein is CASSLQTGTLQPQHF. The chain links TRBV4-3 to TRBJ1-5; 7 positions match TRBD1. The CDR3 spans 15 residues. Trimming cost V 4 bases and J 6 bases; bases outside gene matches: 9. Germline V CDR1 and CDR2: LGHNA, YSLEER.

This clone was seen a few times. Here the CDR3 DNA reads TGTGCCAGCAGCCAGGGAACGGGACGCGGGGAGCTGTTTTTT. Translation: CASSQGTGRGELFF. V is TRBV7-3 and J is TRBJ2-2; D tentatively reads TRBD1 or TRBD2 (5 bases each). The germline gives CDR1 SGHTA, CDR2 FQGTGA. Trimming removed 5 bases at V and 7 bases at J, with 14 bases between. The CDR3 sequence is 14 residues long.

In nucleotides, the CDR3 is TGTGCCAGCAGTGAAGCGGCTAGCAGTAGCACAGATACGCAGTATTTT. Encoded protein: CASSEAASSSTDTQYF. V is TRBV2 and J is TRBJ2-3; possibly TRBD2 for D (5 bases). The CDR3 totals 16 residues. Trimming took off 0 bases at V and 0 bases at J, with 10 bases between the two ends. Germline V CDR1 and CDR2: SNHLY, FYNNEI.

This clone has only one observation. The chain employs TRBV27 and TRBJ2-3; 8 positions agree with TRBD1. The CDR3 loop spans 15 amino acids. Germline CDR1 is MNHEY and CDR2 is SMNVEV (reference sequence). Unmatched junction bases numbered 9, after V lost 4 bases and J lost 6 bases. CDR3: CASSSAAGGADTQYF. The DNA for the CDR3 is TGTGCCAGCAGTTCGGCGGCAGGGGGCGCGGATACGCAGTATTTT.

The rearrangement links TRBV10-3 to TRBJ2-3, with D possibly being TRBD2 (5 bases). Deletions cut 8 bases from V and 0 bases from J, with 9 bases between. This CDR3 contains 13 residues. CDR1 is ENHRY, CDR2 SYGVKD, per germline. CDR3 in amino acids: CAIGSGSTDTQYF. The CDR3 DNA reads as TGTGCCATCGGGAGCGGCAGCACAGATACGCAGTATTTT.

In this sample, this clone turned up once. This sequence joins TRBV2 and TRBJ1-2; 8 bases fit TRBD1. J gave up 0 bases and V 11 bases, and 11 bases lay outside the gene matches. Germline lookup yields CDR1 SNHLY and CDR2 FYNNEI. The length of the CDR3 is 15 residues. The CDR3 DNA sequence: TGTGCCTGGAGGACAGGGCGAAACTCTAACTATGGCTACACCTTC. Translation gives CAWRTGRNSNYGYTF.